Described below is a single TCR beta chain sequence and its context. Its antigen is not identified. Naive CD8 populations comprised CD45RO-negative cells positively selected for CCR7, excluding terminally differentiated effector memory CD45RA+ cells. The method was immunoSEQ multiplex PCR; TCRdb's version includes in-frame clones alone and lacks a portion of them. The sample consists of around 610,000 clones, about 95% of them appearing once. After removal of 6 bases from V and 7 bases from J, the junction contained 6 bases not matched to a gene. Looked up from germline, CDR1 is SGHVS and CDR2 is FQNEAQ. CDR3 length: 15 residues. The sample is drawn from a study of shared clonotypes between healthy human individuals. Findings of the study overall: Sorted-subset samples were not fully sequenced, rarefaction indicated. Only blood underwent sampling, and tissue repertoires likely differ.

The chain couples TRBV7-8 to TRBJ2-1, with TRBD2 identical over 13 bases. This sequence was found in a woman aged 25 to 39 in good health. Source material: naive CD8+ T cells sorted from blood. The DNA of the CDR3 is TGTGCCAGCAGATGGACTAGCGGGAGAGGGAATGAGCAGTTCTTC. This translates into CASRWTSGRGNEQFF. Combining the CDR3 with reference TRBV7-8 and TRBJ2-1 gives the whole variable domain GAGVSQSPRYKVAKRGQDVALRCDPISGHVSLFWYQQALGQGPEFLTYFQNEAQLDKSGLPSDRFFAERPEGSVSTLKIQRTQQEDSAVYLCASRWTSGRGNEQFFGPGTRLTVL.